These 14 T cell receptor beta chains originate from one sample sequenced in a study of cytotoxic CD8 clonotypes in ibrutinib-treated CLL. Sequencing used immunoSEQ multiplex PCR; TCRdb keeps in-frame clones, though not all of them. The sample contains roughly 330,000 clones, over 60% of which appear only once. The sample here was PBMCs, taken after 36 months of ibrutinib treatment. Receptors originate from a human donor with chronic lymphocytic leukemia.

This rearrangement joins TRBV7-6 to TRBJ1-2; D call uncertain. The germline CDR1 and CDR2 sequences are SGHVS and FNYEAQ. This CDR3 spans 12 amino acids. The V gene lost 1 base and the J gene lost 9 bases, with 9 bases spanning the gap. The CDR3 spells CASSLVSESYTF. The CDR3 coding sequence is TGTGCCAGCAGCTTAGTGTCAGAGAGCTACACCTTC.

The chain is built from TRBV29-1 and TRBJ2-1; 9 positions match TRBD2. This CDR3 spans 18 amino acids. Trimming at V came to 2 bases and at J to 0 bases, leaving 11 bases not matched to a gene. Germline loops: CDR1 SQVTM, CDR2 ANQGSEA. This CDR3 reads CSVESLAGNIVSYNEQFF. CDR3 bases: TGCAGCGTTGAAAGTCTAGCGGGAAATATTGTCTCCTACAATGAGCAGTTCTTC.

This clone turned up a few times. This sample also contains other DNA sequences that code for the same CDR3. The chain recombines TRBV20-1 with TRBJ2-7; tentative D call: TRBD1 (5 bases). Trimming shortened V by 3 bases and J by 5 bases, and 8 bases separated the two germline ends. This CDR3 is built from 11 residues. Germline V lookup: CDR1 DFQATT, CDR2 SNEGSKA (reference sequence). The CDR3 sequence is CSASPRDEQYF. The CDR3 DNA reads TGCAGTGCTAGCCCCAGGGACGAGCAGTACTTC.

The chain joins TRBV9 to TRBJ1-6; D perhaps matches TRBD1 (5 bases). CDR1 and CDR2 (germline): SGDLS, YYNGEE. Trimming shortened V by 0 bases and J by 10 bases, and 20 bases separated the two germline ends. CDR3 length equals 17 residues. The chain's CDR3 is CASSVGGGQGFLSPLHF. CDR3 in DNA: TGTGCCAGCAGCGTAGGAGGAGGGCAGGGCTTTTTGTCACCCCTCCACTTT.

The chain carries TRBV7-8 and TRBJ2-4; 9 bases are shared with TRBD1. Germline assignment: CDR1 SGHVS and CDR2 FQNEAQ. J lost 8 bases, V lost 3 bases, and 8 bases had no gene match. This CDR3 has 15 amino acids. The CDR3 here is CASSLSGTGRDIQYF. The CDR3 bases are TGTGCCAGCAGCTTGTCGGGGACAGGGAGGGACATTCAGTACTTC.

This clone is a singleton in its sample. The chain employs TRBV2 and TRBJ2-7, with TRBD2 matching over 7 bases. This CDR3 contains 13 residues. J gave up 7 bases and V 5 bases, and 8 bases lay outside the gene matches. Germline CDR1 SNHLY, CDR2 FYNNEI. The CDR3 region is CASSSAGVWEQYF. The CDR3 coding sequence is TGTGCCAGCAGTTCGGCGGGGGTTTGGGAGCAGTACTTC.

The J gene is TRBJ1-3, the V gene TRBV28; 7 bases align to TRBD1. Germline V CDR1 and CDR2: MDHEN, SYDVKM. The CDR3 has 16 residues. The V segment lost 5 bases and the J segment 4 bases; nucleotides outside the gene matches: 11. The CDR3 DNA reads TGTGCCAGCAGTCCTATTGACAGGGTAGCGGGAAACACCATATATTTT. Protein product: CASSPIDRVAGNTIYF.

The chain employs TRBV29-1 and TRBJ2-1; D could derive from TRBD1 or TRBD2 (5 bases each). This CDR3 comprises 14 residues. Trimming took 4 bases from V and 4 from J, leaving 14 bases between them. The germline gives CDR1 SQVTM, CDR2 ANQGSEA. The chain's CDR3 is CSVGRLGVYNEQFF. The CDR3 bases are TGCAGCGTTGGTCGGCTGGGGGTATACAATGAGCAGTTCTTC.

This clone turned up a few times. The rearrangement links TRBV6-1 to TRBJ1-5; D is possibly TRBD1 (5 bases). From germline, CDR1 is MNHNS and CDR2 SASEGT. Deletions cut 3 bases from V and 1 base from J, with 13 bases between. CDR3 length: 16 residues. This CDR3 reads CASSDRGWQSNQPQHF. The CDR3 nucleotides are TGTGCCAGCAGTGATAGGGGCTGGCAAAGCAATCAGCCCCAGCATTTT.

The chain uses TRBV4-1 and TRBJ2-4; 8 nucleotides agree with TRBD2. Germline V lookup: CDR1 MGHRA, CDR2 YSYEKL. The CDR3 sequence is 18 residues long. V lost 3 bases to trimming and J lost 1 base; unmatched junction nucleotides: 11. Here the CDR3 DNA reads TGCGCCAGCAGCCAGGGTGGGGCGGGGGGTACGGCCAAAAACATTCAGTACTTC. It encodes CASSQGGAGGTAKNIQYF.

The V and J genes are TRBV19 and TRBJ2-1; D gene ambiguous. The germline V gene encodes CDR1 LNHDA and CDR2 SQIVND (reference sequence). The CDR3 length is 15 residues. The V end was cut by 1 base, the J end by 5 bases, with 12 bases between. The DNA of the CDR3 is TGTGCCAGTAGTATAGGGCTAGTTGGCAACAATGAGCAGTTCTTC. It is translated as CASSIGLVGNNEQFF.

The rearrangement uses TRBV7-9 and TRBJ2-3, with D perhaps matching TRBD2 (5 bases). CDR1 is SEHNR, CDR2 FQNEAQ, per germline (reference sequence). The CDR3 totals 13 residues. This CDR3 is CTGGVTGSDTQYF. As DNA, the CDR3 is TGTACCGGAGGTGTGACTGGATCAGATACGCAGTATTTT.

This sequence joins TRBV29-1 and TRBJ2-1; D is unresolved. The ends were cut back, 3 bases at V and 0 bases at J, with 9 bases in the middle. This CDR3 region has 14 residues. In germline, CDR1 is SQVTM, CDR2 ANQGSEA. DNA of the CDR3: TGCAGCGTTGACGATGCTAGCTCCTACAATGAGCAGTTCTTC. As protein: CSVDDASSYNEQFF.

This clone was observed a handful of times. The V call is TRBV5-1, the J call TRBJ2-2; D remains unclear. Germline CDR1 SGHRS, CDR2 YFSETQ. V lost 1 base and J 4 bases, leaving 5 bases between the germline ends. CDR3 length: 13 residues. CDR3 sequence (DNA): TGCGCCAGCAGCTTGACATTCACCGGGGAGCTGTTTTTT. Its protein product is CASSLTFTGELFF.